These 21 T cell receptor beta chains were all obtained from the same sample, sequenced in a study of OX40 agonist ivuxolimab in advanced cancers. The assay was immunoSEQ multiplex PCR, and TCRdb's table has in-frame clones only and misses some. The table includes 55,000 to 65,000 clones, more than 65% detected once. The sequences come from CD4+ or CD8+ T cells sorted from blood, collected in a trial of the OX40 agonist ivuxolimab. These receptors all come from an adult with an advanced solid tumor such as melanoma, head and neck, liver or kidney cancer.

Here the CDR3 DNA reads TGTGCCAGCTCACCGCTCCAGGAGGCCGCCCCGCGGGAGCAGTACTTC. Translated: CASSPLQEAAPREQYF. The chain carries TRBV18 and TRBJ2-7; D might be TRBD2 (5 bases). CDR3 size: 16 residues. Trimming cost V 3 bases and J 7 bases, with 22 bases left between them. Germline lookup yields CDR1 KGHSH and CDR2 LQKENI.

This clone appeared a few times. V gene TRBV21-1 combines with J gene TRBJ2-1; the D segment call TRBD2 is taken from the table without a DNA check. TRBV21-1 is marked as a pseudogene. This CDR3 comprises 16 residues. The CDR3 reads CASSNESGEPYNEQFF. The CDR3 DNA reads as TGTGCCAGCAGCAACGAAAGCGGGGAGCCATACAATGAGCAGTTCTTC.

V is TRBV19 and J is TRBJ1-4, with D maybe TRBD1 (6 bases). V was trimmed by 7 bases and J by 8 bases, leaving 17 bases between them. The CDR3 consists of 14 residues. Germline loops: CDR1 LNHDA, CDR2 SQIVND (reference sequence). This chain's CDR3 is CASTPDRSSEKLFF. In DNA, the CDR3 is TGTGCCAGTACCCCCGACAGGAGTAGCGAAAAACTGTTTTTT.

The genes are TRBV19 and TRBJ1-3, with TRBD1 matching 9 bases. There are 14 residues in the CDR3. The germline V gene encodes CDR1 LNHDA and CDR2 SQIVND (reference sequence). Unmatched junction bases numbered 2, after V lost 3 bases and J lost 5 bases. Here the CDR3 DNA reads TGTGCCAGTAGTATCGGGACAGGGAGAAACACCATATATTTT. It yields the protein CASSIGTGRNTIYF.

The rearrangement links TRBV19 to TRBJ1-3; no clear D gene. V was trimmed by 6 bases and J by 4 bases, leaving 10 bases between them. The germline gives CDR1 LNHDA, CDR2 SQIVND (reference sequence). CDR3 length: 13 residues. CDR3 protein: CASSQPTGNTIYF. The CDR3 region has the DNA TGTGCCAGTAGCCAGCCAACGGGAAACACCATATATTTT.

The V and J genes are TRBV11-1 and TRBJ1-5; no reliable D call. CDR3 length equals 14 residues. The germline gives CDR1 SGHAT, CDR2 FQDESV (reference sequence). V was pared by 3 bases and J by 5 bases, with 11 bases between. CDR3 sequence (DNA): TGTGCCAGCAGCTTCACCGGACGGGATCAGCCCCAGCATTTT. Amino acids: CASSFTGRDQPQHF.

The chain couples TRBV6-5 to TRBJ2-5; no clear D. Germline CDR1 MNHEY, CDR2 SVGAGI. CDR3 length: 14 residues. V was trimmed by 5 bases and J by 2 bases, leaving 12 bases between them. The CDR3 here is CASSGEPAQETQYF. CDR3 DNA: TGTGCCAGCAGTGGTGAACCGGCGCAAGAGACCCAGTACTTC.

There are a few counts of this clone. The chain recombines TRBV9 with TRBJ1-2; possible D gene TRBD1, 6 bases. The CDR3 extends over 14 amino acids. Looked up from germline, CDR1 is SGDLS and CDR2 is YYNGEE. Between the trimmed V and J ends, which lost 0 bases and 7 bases, there was a span of 13 bases. For the CDR3, the DNA is TGTGCCAGCAGCGTAGTACAGGGTCAGGGTGGCTACACCTTC. It is translated as CASSVVQGQGGYTF.

V is TRBV18 and J is TRBJ1-2, with 8 bases aligning to TRBD1. Germline CDR1 KGHSH, CDR2 LQKENI. Trimming took 6 bases from V and 3 from J; bases not matched to a gene: 6. The CDR3 is 14 residues long. The CDR3 here is CASSLSGQDYGYTF. In DNA, the CDR3 is TGTGCCAGCTCGCTCTCGGGACAGGACTATGGCTACACCTTC.

This clone was recorded once. The genes are TRBV5-4 and TRBJ2-6; 7 positions agree with TRBD1. This CDR3 has 18 residues. V dropped 0 bases and J dropped 0; count of bases not matched to a gene: 6. Germline V CDR1 and CDR2: SGHNT, YYREEE (reference sequence). The CDR3 protein is CASSLEWTGSSGANVLTF. In DNA, the CDR3 is TGTGCCAGCAGCTTGGAGTGGACAGGCTCCTCTGGGGCCAACGTCCTGACTTTC.

V usage is TRBV5-4 and J usage is TRBJ1-1; perhaps TRBD1 as D (6 bases). The CDR3 is 14 residues long. The germline CDR1 and CDR2 sequences are SGHNT and YYREEE (reference sequence). V was trimmed by 4 bases and J by 4 bases, leaving 14 bases between them. The CDR3: CASSPRDTLTEAFF. DNA for the CDR3: TGTGCCAGCAGCCCCCGGGACACCCTCACTGAAGCTTTCTTT.

This clone was detected once. The CDR3 DNA follows: TGTGCCAGCAGCTTGGGATTAGCGGAGAGCACAGATACGCAGTATTTT. Its translation: CASSLGLAESTDTQYF. The rearrangement links TRBV5-5 to TRBJ2-3; the D gene is possibly TRBD2 (6 bases). The V end lost 0 bases, the J end lost 0 bases, and 11 bases lay between the germline ends. This CDR3 region has 16 residues. CDR1 is SGHKS and CDR2 is YYEKEE in the germline V gene (reference sequence).

V gene TRBV5-4 combines with J gene TRBJ2-1; D is perhaps TRBD2 (5 bases). Germline V gives CDR1 SGHNT, CDR2 YYREEE (reference sequence). Trimming shortened V by 4 bases and J by 5 bases, and 16 bases separated the two germline ends. There are 15 residues in the CDR3. The CDR3 DNA reads as TGTGCCAGCAGCCCGCGGGCCGGATCACACAATGAGCAGTTCTTC. Protein: CASSPRAGSHNEQFF. The full variable domain, rest sourced from reference TRBV5-4 and TRBJ2-1, is ETGVTQSPTHLIKTRGQQVTLRCSSQSGHNTVSWYQQALGQGPQFIFQYYREEENGRGNFPPRFSGLQFPNYSSELNVNALELDDSALYLCASSPRAGSHNEQFFGPGTRLTVL.

This clone has only a few counts. The chain links TRBV7-2 to TRBJ1-1; D not certain. The CDR3 loop spans 17 amino acids. With 10 bases removed from V and 1 base from J, the gap between germline ends came to 25 bases. Germline V CDR1 and CDR2: SGHTA, FQGNSA. CDR3 amino acids: CATLMNGLPRRNTEAFF. CDR3 in DNA: TGTGCCACCCTAATGAATGGGCTCCCCCGGCGGAACACTGAAGCTTTCTTT. Combining the CDR3 with reference TRBV7-2 and TRBJ1-1 gives the whole variable domain GAGVSQSPSNKVTEKGKDVELRCDPISGHTALYWYRQSLGQGLEFLIYFQGNSAPDKSGLPSDRFSAERTGGSVSTLTIQRTQQEDSAVYLCATLMNGLPRRNTEAFFGQGTRLTVV.

V gene TRBV19 combines with J gene TRBJ2-5, with unresolved D. There are 13 residues in the CDR3. V shed 1 base and J shed 0 bases, with 3 bases lying between them. CDR1 and CDR2 (germline): LNHDA, SQIVND (reference sequence). The CDR3 DNA sequence: TGTGCCAGTAGTATAGGCAACCAAGAGACCCAGTACTTC. Translated, it gives CASSIGNQETQYF.

The chain couples TRBV2 to TRBJ2-5; D is unclear. Germline assignment: CDR1 SNHLY and CDR2 FYNNEI. V was cut by 8 bases and J by 3 bases, with 7 bases left in between. The CDR3 extends over 11 amino acids. In DNA, the CDR3 is TGTGCCAGCGGACGGAAAGAGACCCAGTACTTC. It is translated as CASGRKETQYF.

The chain uses TRBV7-2 and TRBJ1-6, with D uncertain. V lost 3 bases to trimming and J lost 5 bases, with 5 bases between them. The CDR3 totals 13 residues. Germline CDR1 SGHTA, CDR2 FQGNSA. The CDR3 DNA sequence: TGTGCCAGCAGCTTGGTCCATAATTCACCCCTCCACTTT. Its protein is CASSLVHNSPLHF.

V usage is TRBV2 and J usage is TRBJ1-5; the D is unclear. Germline CDR1 is SNHLY and CDR2 is FYNNEI. The V end was cut by 4 bases, the J end by 0 bases, with 4 bases between. CDR3 length: 13 residues. CDR3: CASSVNSNQPQHF. In DNA form, the CDR3 reads TGTGCCAGCAGTGTTAATAGCAATCAGCCCCAGCATTTT.

The chain links TRBV18 to TRBJ1-1; D is unresolved. Germline loops: CDR1 KGHSH, CDR2 LQKENI. CDR3 length: 14 residues. Between the trimmed V and J ends, which lost 2 bases and 0 bases, there was a span of 7 bases. The CDR3 reads CASSPNSLNTEAFF. DNA for the CDR3: TGTGCCAGCTCACCAAACAGCTTGAACACTGAAGCTTTCTTT.

The chain employs TRBV28 and TRBJ2-5; TRBD2 matches at 11 bases. The junction had 8 bases not matched to a gene; V was cut back by 2 bases and J by 6 bases. Germline-derived CDR1 and CDR2 are MDHEN and SYDVKM. CDR3 length: 16 amino acids. The DNA for the CDR3 is TGTGCCAGCAGTTTAACTAGCGGGAGATCCTTGCAGACCCAGTACTTC. Protein: CASSLTSGRSLQTQYF. Full variable domain (outside the CDR3, taken from reference TRBV28 and TRBJ2-5): DVKVTQSSRYLVKRTGEKVFLECVQDMDHENMFWYRQDPGLGLRLIYFSYDVKMKEKGDIPEGYSVSREKKERFSLILESASTNQTSMYLCASSLTSGRSLQTQYFGPGTRLLVL.

The rearrangement links TRBV5-8 to TRBJ1-6; D is unresolved. The CDR3 consists of 13 residues. The V and J ends lost 2 bases and 6 bases respectively, with 6 bases between them. The germline gives CDR1 SGHTS, CDR2 YDEGEE. CDR3 sequence (DNA): TGTGCCAGCAGCTTTCGGGCTAATTCACCCCTCCACTTT. Its translation is CASSFRANSPLHF.